The TCR beta chain described here comes from a study of CD8+CD57+ T cells in acquired aplastic anemia. Study overall: An average of around 3.5 ug of DNA was obtained from sorted CD4+ and CD8+ cells. There were roughly 11 million reads, on average, for CD4+ cells from healthy donors. Overall study results and limits: For CD8+ Simpson's diversity, patients and controls showed no significant difference. Patients and controls shared over 25 CD8+ CDR3 sequences.

Comments on this clonotype: Its matching antigen is unknown.

CDR3 length equals 17 residues. V was cut by 9 bases and J by 0 bases, with 18 bases left in between. The germline CDR1 and CDR2 sequences are LNHDA and SQIVND (reference sequence). TCR beta VDJ and CDR3 profiles were obtained from a genomic DNA template. TCRdb reprocessed the reads with MiXCR, giving one entry per CDR3 protein. Of tens of thousands of distinct CDR3 sequences in the sample, roughly half were seen once. This clonotype was obtained from a human donor in good health, serving as a control. This rearrangement joins TRBV19 to TRBJ2-6; D might be TRBD1 (6 bases). Sequenced input: sorted CD4+, CD8+, or CD8+CD57+ T cells (not recorded which) from PBMCs. CDR3 sequence (DNA): TGTGCCAGCAGCTCCGGGACACGACTCTCTGGGGCCAACGTCCTGACTTTC. Its protein product is CASSSGTRLSGANVLTF.